The present T cell receptor (beta chain) was sequenced within a study of Ad26.COV2.S vaccination and SARS-CoV-2 variants. Study as a whole: This donor came from the COV1001 trial of Ad26.COV2.S.

As to treatment: about 20 received Ad26.COV2.S at low or high dose, single or two shots; 5 received placebo; per-sample allocation not given. The investigators took samples on day 63 after the first vaccine or placebo injection. Trimming at V came to 4 bases and at J to 6 bases, leaving 16 bases not matched to a gene. CDR3 size: 18 residues. Germline V gene lookup returns CDR1 LGHDT and CDR2 YNNKEL (reference sequence). The data were produced by immunoSEQ multiplex PCR, yet TCRdb's version contains in-frame clones alone and is incomplete. The data contain about 440,000 clones, 90% of them singletons.

The clonotype comes from a person between 18 and 59 years old who received the Ad26.COV2.S COVID-19 vaccine or a placebo. Here the sequenced sample was peripheral blood, taken in a trial of Ad26.COV2.S vaccine versus placebo. J is TRBJ2-2 and V is TRBV3-1 (or the pseudogene TRBV3-2); 8 bases fit TRBD2. DNA for the CDR3: TGTGCCAGCAGCCCTCTCATGACCGGGACTAGAGGATCCGGGGAGCTGTTTTTT. Its translation is CASSPLMTGTRGSGELFF.